This T cell receptor (beta chain) was observed in a study of radiation and T cells in renal cell carcinoma. At the level of the study: Nephrectomy followed 15 Gy stereotactic body radiation by 4 weeks.

Time point specified: baseline pretreatment blood. Treatment of the sample: 15 Gy SBRT to primary tumor, nephrectomy 4 weeks later. V was cut by 3 bases and J by 0 bases, with 12 bases left in between. Germline V lookup: CDR1 SGHVS, CDR2 FQNEAQ. The CDR3 loop spans 15 amino acids. Study results and caveats: In blood, top tumor clones expanded by 2 weeks, shrinking by 4.

Concerning this clone itself: The antigen is undetermined.

Measured with immunoSEQ multiplex PCR; TCRdb has only the in-frame clones, and not every one. The sample yields around 140,000 clones, around 78% seen once. The clonotype originates from a woman in her forties or fifties with renal cell carcinoma. The input for sequencing was blood, taken from a patient whose treatment included radiotherapy and nephrectomy. This chain connects TRBV7-8 to TRBJ2-7; possibly TRBD2 for D (6 bases). CDR3 region: CASSFPGLGSYEQYF. DNA for the CDR3: TGTGCCAGCAGCTTCCCGGGACTGGGCTCCTACGAGCAGTACTTC.